This TCR beta chain came from a study of CD8 T cells in Susac syndrome. With random hexamers, about 0.45 to 1 ug RNA was reverse transcribed. TCR beta CDR3 was amplified by immunoSEQ covering 54 Vbeta and 13 Jbeta. TCRdb ran MiXCR on the immunoSEQ multiplex PCR reads and lists one entry per CDR3 protein. Seen here are over 150,000 distinct CDR3 sequences, 85% to 95% observed once, and the top ten hold 0.085% to 0.1%. The CDR3 extends over 15 amino acids. The junction had 4 bases not matched to a gene; V was cut back by 5 bases and J by 3 bases. As concerns this clonotype: Its antigen remains unknown.

The authors sequenced TCR beta from blood CD8+ and CD4+ T cells. The study, taken as a whole, reports: As the study acknowledged, the number of individuals in its TCR sequencing and HLA analysis was relatively small.

The sample consisted of CD4+ T cells from PBMCs. The sequence was collected from a human donor with Susac syndrome. The chain is built from TRBV12-3 or TRBV12-4 and TRBJ2-7; 13 nucleotides match TRBD2. CDR3 amino acids: CASSRTSGRVYEQYF. The CDR3 DNA reads as TGTGCCAGCAGTCGGACTAGCGGGAGAGTCTACGAGCAGTACTTC.